The source of this T cell receptor beta chain is a study of OX40 agonist ivuxolimab in advanced cancers. Overall study: 30% to 40% of patients had received prior checkpoint inhibitor therapy.

Profiled with immunoSEQ multiplex PCR; TCRdb holds only in-frame clones, not every one. The sample has tens of thousands of clones, less than 90% seen once. Germline V gene lookup returns CDR1 MNHEY and CDR2 SVGAGI. This CDR3 contains 16 residues. V lost 0 bases and J 0 bases, leaving 6 bases between the germline ends. The sequencing here drew on CD4+ or CD8+ T cells sorted from blood, taken in a trial of the OX40 agonist ivuxolimab. The receptor comes from an adult with an advanced solid tumor such as melanoma, head and neck, liver or kidney cancer. The chain carries TRBV6-5 and TRBJ2-6; weak D call: TRBD1 (6 bases). The CDR3 bases are TGTGCCAGCAGTTACTCGGACAGCTCTGGGGCCAACGTCCTGACTTTC. Amino acids: CASSYSDSSGANVLTF.